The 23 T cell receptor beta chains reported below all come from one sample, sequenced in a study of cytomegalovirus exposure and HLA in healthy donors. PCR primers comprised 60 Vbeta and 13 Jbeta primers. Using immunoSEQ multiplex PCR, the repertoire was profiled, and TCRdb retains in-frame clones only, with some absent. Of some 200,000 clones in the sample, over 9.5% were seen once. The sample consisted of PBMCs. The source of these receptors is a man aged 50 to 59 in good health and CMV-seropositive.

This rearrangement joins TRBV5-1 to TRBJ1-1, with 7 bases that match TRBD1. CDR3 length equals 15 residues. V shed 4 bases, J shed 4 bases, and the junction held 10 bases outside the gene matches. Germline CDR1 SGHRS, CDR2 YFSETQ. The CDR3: CASSQRPRQGTEAFF. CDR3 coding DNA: TGCGCCAGCAGCCAGCGACCAAGACAGGGCACTGAAGCTTTCTTT.

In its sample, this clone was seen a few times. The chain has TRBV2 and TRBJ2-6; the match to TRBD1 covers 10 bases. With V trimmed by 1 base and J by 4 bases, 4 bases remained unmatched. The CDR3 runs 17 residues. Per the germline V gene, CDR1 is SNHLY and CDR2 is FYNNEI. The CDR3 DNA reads TGTGCCAGCAGTGAAGGTGACAGGGGGCTCGGGGCCAACGTCCTGACTTTC. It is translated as CASSEGDRGLGANVLTF.

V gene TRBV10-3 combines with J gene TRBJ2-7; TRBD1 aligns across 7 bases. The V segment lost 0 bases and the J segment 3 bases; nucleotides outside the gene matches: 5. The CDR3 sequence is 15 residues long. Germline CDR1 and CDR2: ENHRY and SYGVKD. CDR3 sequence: CAISESWGQLYEQYV. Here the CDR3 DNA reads TGTGCCATCAGTGAGTCCTGGGGACAGCTCTACGAGCAGTACGTC.

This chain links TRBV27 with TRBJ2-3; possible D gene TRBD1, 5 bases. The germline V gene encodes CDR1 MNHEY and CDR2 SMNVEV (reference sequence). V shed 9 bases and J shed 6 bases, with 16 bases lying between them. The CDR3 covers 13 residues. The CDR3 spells CASHSQVQDTQYF. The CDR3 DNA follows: TGTGCCAGTCACTCACAGGTGCAGGATACGCAGTATTTT.

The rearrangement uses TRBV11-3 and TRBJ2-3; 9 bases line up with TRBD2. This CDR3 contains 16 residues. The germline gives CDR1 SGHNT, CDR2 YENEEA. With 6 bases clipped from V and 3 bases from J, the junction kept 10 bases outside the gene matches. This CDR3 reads CASRRNSGGQTDTQYF. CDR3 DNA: TGTGCCAGCAGACGAAATAGCGGGGGCCAAACAGATACGCAGTATTTT.

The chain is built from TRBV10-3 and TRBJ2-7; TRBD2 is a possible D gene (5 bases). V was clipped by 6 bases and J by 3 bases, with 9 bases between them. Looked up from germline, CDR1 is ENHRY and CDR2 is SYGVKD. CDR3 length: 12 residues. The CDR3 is CAISERGYEQYF. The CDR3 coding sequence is TGTGCCATCAGCGAACGGGGCTACGAGCAGTACTTC.

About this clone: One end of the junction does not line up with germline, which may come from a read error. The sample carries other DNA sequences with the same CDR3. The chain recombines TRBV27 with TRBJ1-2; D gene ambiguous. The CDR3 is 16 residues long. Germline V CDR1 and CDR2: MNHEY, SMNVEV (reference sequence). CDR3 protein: CASSFLGEGTNYGYTF. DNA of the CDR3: TGTGCCAGCAGTTTCCTCGGGGAGGGAACTAACTACGGCTACACCTTC.

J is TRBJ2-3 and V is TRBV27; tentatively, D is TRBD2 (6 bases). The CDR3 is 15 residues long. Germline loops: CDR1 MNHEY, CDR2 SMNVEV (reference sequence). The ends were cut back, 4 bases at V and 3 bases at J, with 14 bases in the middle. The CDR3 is CASSYAGKGTDTQYF. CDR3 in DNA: TGTGCCAGCAGTTACGCGGGGAAGGGGACAGATACGCAGTATTTT.

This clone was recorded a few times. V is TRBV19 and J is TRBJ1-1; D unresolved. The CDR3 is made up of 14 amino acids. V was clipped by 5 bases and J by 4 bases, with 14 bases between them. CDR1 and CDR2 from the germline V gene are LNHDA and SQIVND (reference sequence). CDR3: CASSADGRGTEAFF. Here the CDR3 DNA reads TGTGCCAGTAGTGCTGACGGGAGAGGCACTGAAGCTTTCTTT.

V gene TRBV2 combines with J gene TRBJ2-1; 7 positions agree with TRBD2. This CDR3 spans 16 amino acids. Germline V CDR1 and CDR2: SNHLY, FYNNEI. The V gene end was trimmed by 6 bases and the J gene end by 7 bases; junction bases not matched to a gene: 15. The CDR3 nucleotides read TGTGCCAGCAGCTTAAACGGGGGGACCACGCGAAATGAGCAGTTCTTC. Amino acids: CASSLNGGTTRNEQFF.

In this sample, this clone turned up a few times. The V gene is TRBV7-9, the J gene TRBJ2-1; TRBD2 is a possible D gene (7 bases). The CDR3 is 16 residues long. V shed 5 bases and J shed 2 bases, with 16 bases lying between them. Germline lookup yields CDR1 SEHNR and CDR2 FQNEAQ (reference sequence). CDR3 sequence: CASSPVGRGPYNEQFF. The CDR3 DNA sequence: TGTGCCAGCAGCCCCGTTGGGCGGGGGCCCTACAATGAGCAGTTCTTC.

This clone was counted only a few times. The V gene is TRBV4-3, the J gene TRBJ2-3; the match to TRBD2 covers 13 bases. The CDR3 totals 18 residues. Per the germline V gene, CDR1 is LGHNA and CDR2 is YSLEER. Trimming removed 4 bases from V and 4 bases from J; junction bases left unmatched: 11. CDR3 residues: CASSRTSLAGGLADTQYF. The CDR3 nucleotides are TGCGCCAGCAGCCGAACGTCACTAGCGGGGGGGCTGGCAGATACGCAGTATTTT.

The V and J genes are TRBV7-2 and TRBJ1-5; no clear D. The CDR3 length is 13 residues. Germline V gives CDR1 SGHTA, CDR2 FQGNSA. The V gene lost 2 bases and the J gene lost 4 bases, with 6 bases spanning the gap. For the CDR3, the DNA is TGTGCCAGCAGCTTATTGAGGAATCAGCCCCAGCATTTT. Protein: CASSLLRNQPQHF.

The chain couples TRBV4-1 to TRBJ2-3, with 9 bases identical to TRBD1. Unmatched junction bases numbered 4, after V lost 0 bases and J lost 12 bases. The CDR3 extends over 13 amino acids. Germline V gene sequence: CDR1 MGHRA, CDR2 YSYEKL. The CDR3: CASSQDRDRVQYF. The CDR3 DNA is TGCGCCAGCAGCCAAGACCGGGACAGGGTACAGTATTTT.

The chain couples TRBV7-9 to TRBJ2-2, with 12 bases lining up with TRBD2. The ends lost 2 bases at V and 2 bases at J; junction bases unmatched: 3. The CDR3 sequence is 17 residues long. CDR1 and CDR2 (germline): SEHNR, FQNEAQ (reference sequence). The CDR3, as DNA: TGTGCCAGCAGCTTAACCGGACTAGCGGGAAACACCGGGGAGCTGTTTTTT. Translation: CASSLTGLAGNTGELFF.

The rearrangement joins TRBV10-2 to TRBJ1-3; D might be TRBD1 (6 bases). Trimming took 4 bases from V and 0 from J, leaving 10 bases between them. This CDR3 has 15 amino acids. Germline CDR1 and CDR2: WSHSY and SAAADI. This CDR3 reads CASSVTGISGNTIYF. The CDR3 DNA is TGCGCCAGCAGTGTCACAGGGATCTCTGGAAACACCATATATTTT.

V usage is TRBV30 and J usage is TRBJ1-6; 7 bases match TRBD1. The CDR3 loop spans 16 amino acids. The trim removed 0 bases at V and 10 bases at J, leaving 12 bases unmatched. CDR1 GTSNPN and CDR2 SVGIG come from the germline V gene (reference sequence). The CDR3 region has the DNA TGTGCCTGGAGTGTAAAGGCCGCTAGGGGGCAATCACCCCTCCACTTT. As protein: CAWSVKAARGQSPLHF.

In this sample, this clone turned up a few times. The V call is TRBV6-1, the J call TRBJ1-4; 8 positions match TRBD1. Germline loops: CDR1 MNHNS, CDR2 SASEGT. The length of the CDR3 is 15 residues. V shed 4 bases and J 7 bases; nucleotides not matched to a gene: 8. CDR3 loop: CASSAGQGGGEKLFF. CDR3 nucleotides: TGTGCCAGCAGTGCAGGACAGGGCGGAGGTGAAAAACTGTTTTTT.

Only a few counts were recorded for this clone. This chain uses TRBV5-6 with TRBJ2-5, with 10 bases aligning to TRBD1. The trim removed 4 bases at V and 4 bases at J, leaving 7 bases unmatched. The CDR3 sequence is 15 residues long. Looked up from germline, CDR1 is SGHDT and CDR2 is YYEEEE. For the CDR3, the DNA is TGTGCCAGCAGCCCCGGGACAGGGGTGGGAGAGACCCAGTACTTC. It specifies CASSPGTGVGETQYF.

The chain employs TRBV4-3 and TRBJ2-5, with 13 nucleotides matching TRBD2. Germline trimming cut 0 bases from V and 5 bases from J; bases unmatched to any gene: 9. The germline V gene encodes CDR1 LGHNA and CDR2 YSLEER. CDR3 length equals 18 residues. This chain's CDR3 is CASSQDWTSGGFRETQYF. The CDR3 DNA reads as TGCGCCAGCAGCCAAGATTGGACTAGCGGGGGTTTCAGGGAGACCCAGTACTTC.

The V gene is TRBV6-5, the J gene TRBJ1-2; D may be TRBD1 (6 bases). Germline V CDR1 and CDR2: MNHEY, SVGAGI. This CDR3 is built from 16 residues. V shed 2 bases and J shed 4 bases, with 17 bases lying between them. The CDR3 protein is CASSYDGQSWAYGYTF. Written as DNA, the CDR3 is TGTGCCAGCAGTTACGATGGACAGTCCTGGGCCTATGGCTACACCTTC.

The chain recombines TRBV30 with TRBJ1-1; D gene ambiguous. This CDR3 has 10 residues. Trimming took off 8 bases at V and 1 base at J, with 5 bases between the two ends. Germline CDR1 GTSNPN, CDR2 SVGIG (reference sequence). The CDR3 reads CALGNTEAFF. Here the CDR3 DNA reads TGTGCCCTCGGGAACACTGAAGCTTTCTTT.

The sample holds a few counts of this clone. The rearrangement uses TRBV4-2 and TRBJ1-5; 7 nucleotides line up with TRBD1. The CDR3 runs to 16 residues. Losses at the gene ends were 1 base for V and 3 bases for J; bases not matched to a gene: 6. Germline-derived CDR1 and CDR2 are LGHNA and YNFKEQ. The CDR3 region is CASSQGTGRANQPQHF. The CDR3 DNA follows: TGTGCCAGCAGCCAAGGGACAGGAAGGGCCAATCAGCCCCAGCATTTT.